This T cell receptor (beta chain) derives from a study of T cell repertoires in cytomegalovirus infection. Study observations and caveats: Within the response measured ex vivo, HLA-C-restricted CMV-specific TCR beta clonotypes were dominant. Adding up the frequency of public TCR beta families identified people who carried CMV plus the relevant HLA.

This clonotype has just a few counts. Antigen specificity is unknown. TCRdb reprocessed the reads with MiXCR, giving one entry per CDR3 protein. The sample has more than 200,000 distinct CDR3 sequences, over 8% seen once. Germline-derived CDR1 and CDR2 are DFQATT and SNEGSKA (reference sequence). The CDR3 length is 16 residues. Trimming took 2 bases from V and 2 from J; bases not matched to a gene: 9. This TCR was recovered from a human donor in good health (CMV status not recorded). Some clones in this sample may be carry-over from other donors' samples. This chain joins TRBV20-1 and TRBJ2-1; 7 bases line up with TRBD1. Sequencing was carried out using PBMCs. As DNA, the CDR3 is TGCAGTGCTAGATCCCGCCATGGACAGGCCTACAATGAGCAGTTCTTC. Encoded protein: CSARSRHGQAYNEQFF.